This TCR beta chain originates from a study of T cell responses to AZD1222 COVID-19 vaccine. Concerning this clone itself: Its specificity is not known.

Study conclusions and caveats: The study found Spike-specific TCR breadth and depth rose after two AZD1222 doses. The CD4 TCRs associated with vaccination extended across spike and predominated at 160-218 and 743-854.

The CDR3 runs 16 residues. The germline V gene encodes CDR1 WSHSY and CDR2 SAAADI. The V gene lost 0 bases and the J gene lost 0 bases, with 12 bases spanning the gap. Clones were sequenced by immunoSEQ multiplex PCR, and TCRdb holds only the in-frame ones, with some missing. The data show some 140,000 clones, more than 85% seen once. The receptor comes from an adult in good health. V usage is TRBV10-2 and J usage is TRBJ2-7; no reliable D call. Sequenced here: peripheral blood, sampled on day 0 of AZD1222 vaccination. CDR3 sequence reads: CASSESRAPSSYEQYF. The CDR3 DNA sequence: TGCGCCAGCAGTGAGTCGCGAGCGCCGAGCTCCTACGAGCAGTACTTC.